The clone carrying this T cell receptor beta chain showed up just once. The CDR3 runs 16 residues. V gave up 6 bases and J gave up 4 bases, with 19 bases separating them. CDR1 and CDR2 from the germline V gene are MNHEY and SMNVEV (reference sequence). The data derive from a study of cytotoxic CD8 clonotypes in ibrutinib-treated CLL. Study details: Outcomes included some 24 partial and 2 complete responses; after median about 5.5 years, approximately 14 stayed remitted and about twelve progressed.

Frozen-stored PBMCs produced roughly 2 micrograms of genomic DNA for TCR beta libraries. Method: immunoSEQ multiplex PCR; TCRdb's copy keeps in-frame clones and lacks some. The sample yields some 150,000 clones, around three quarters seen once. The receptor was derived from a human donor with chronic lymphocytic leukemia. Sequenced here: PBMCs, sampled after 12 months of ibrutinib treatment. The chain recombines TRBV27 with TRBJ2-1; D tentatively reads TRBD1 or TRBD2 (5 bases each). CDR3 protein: CASRSTRVRGYNEQFF. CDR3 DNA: TGTGCCAGCAGGTCAACCAGGGTCCGGGGTTACAATGAGCAGTTCTTC.